Shown below are 23 T cell receptor beta chains from a single sample sequenced in a study of shared clonotypes between healthy human individuals. Here immunoSEQ multiplex PCR was the method, and the copy in TCRdb shows in-frame clones only, minus some. The table has roughly 530,000 clones, less than 96% seen once; the top ten hold about 0.064%. The sequencing input was naive CD4+ T cells sorted from blood. As for subset: CD45RA+ positively selected. The origin of the receptors is a woman between 25 and 40 years old in good health.

The gene calls are TRBV6-6 and TRBJ2-5; D gene unclear. Germline CDR1 and CDR2: MNHNY and SVGAGI (reference sequence). The ends were cut back, 0 bases at V and 4 bases at J, with 9 bases in the middle. The CDR3 covers 14 residues. CDR3 loop: CASSYSKRRETQYF. CDR3 sequence (DNA): TGTGCCAGCAGTTACTCGAAACGGAGAGAGACCCAGTACTTC.

A single count supports this clone. CDR3 amino acids: CASSLEGMTGELFF. Here the CDR3 DNA reads TGCGCCAGCAGCTTGGAGGGAATGACCGGGGAGCTGTTTTTT. This chain links TRBV5-1 with TRBJ2-2; no firm D call. Trimming pared 0 bases from V and 5 bases from J, leaving 8 bases between. The CDR3 runs 14 residues. Germline V CDR1 and CDR2: SGHRS, YFSETQ. Filled out from reference TRBV5-1 and TRBJ2-2, the complete variable domain reads KAGVTQTPRYLIKTRGQQVTLSCSPISGHRSVSWYQQTPGQGLQFLFEYFSETQRNKGNFPGRFSGRQFSNSRSEMNVSTLELGDSALYLCASSLEGMTGELFFGEGSRLTVL.

The V and J genes are TRBV5-1 and TRBJ2-2; 10 positions agree with TRBD2. In germline, CDR1 is SGHRS, CDR2 YFSETQ. V lost 7 bases to trimming and J lost 0 bases; unmatched junction nucleotides: 9. The CDR3 loop spans 17 amino acids. CDR3 protein: CASRRWLAGANTGELFF. CDR3 DNA: TGCGCCAGCCGCAGGTGGCTAGCGGGAGCGAACACCGGGGAGCTGTTTTTT.

This chain's CDR3 is CASSSQLTEATNEKLFF. CDR3 in DNA: TGTGCCAGCAGCTCACAACTGACAGAAGCAACTAATGAAAAACTGTTTTTT. V and J are TRBV5-6 and TRBJ1-4, with a possible D match to TRBD1 (5 bases). Trimming removed 3 bases at V and 0 bases at J, with 15 bases between. The CDR3 runs 17 residues. Germline loops: CDR1 SGHDT, CDR2 YYEEEE. Full variable domain (outside the CDR3, taken from reference TRBV5-6 and TRBJ1-4): DAGVTQSPTHLIKTRGQQVTLRCSPKSGHDTVSWYQQALGQGPQFIFQYYEEEERQRGNFPDRFSGHQFPNYSSELNVNALLLGDSALYLCASSSQLTEATNEKLFFGSGTQLSVL.

The gene calls are TRBV2 and TRBJ1-2, with 9 positions matching TRBD1. Germline V lookup: CDR1 SNHLY, CDR2 FYNNEI. Germline trimming cut 6 bases from V and 10 bases from J; bases unmatched to any gene: 6. The CDR3 is 12 residues long. The CDR3: CASRGQGGVYTF. CDR3 in DNA: TGTGCCAGCAGGGGACAGGGAGGAGTCTACACCTTC.

The table lists this clone with a count of one. The gene calls are TRBV29-1 and TRBJ2-7; 7 nucleotides match TRBD1. J was trimmed by 4 bases and V by 4 bases; bases with no gene match: 10. The CDR3 contains 14 residues. The germline V gene encodes CDR1 SQVTM and CDR2 ANQGSEA. The CDR3 protein is CSVVVRDRKYEQYF. CDR3 DNA sequence: TGCAGCGTTGTGGTTCGGGACAGAAAATACGAGCAGTACTTC.

The chain links TRBV20-1 to TRBJ2-1; D is uncertain. Trimming left V 4 bases short and J 9 bases short, with 10 bases between. There are 11 residues in the CDR3. Per germline, CDR1 DFQATT and CDR2 SNEGSKA (reference sequence). The CDR3 region has the DNA TGCAGTGCTATCAGACCGGGTGAGCAGTTCTTC. Its translation is CSAIRPGEQFF.

The chain couples TRBV9 to TRBJ2-2; no firm D call. The CDR3 runs 17 residues. V was trimmed by 3 bases and J by 2 bases, leaving 17 bases between them. CDR1 SGDLS and CDR2 YYNGEE come from the germline V gene. Here the CDR3 DNA reads TGTGCCAGCAGCGCCCTTCCGCGAACGATAAACACCGGGGAGCTGTTTTTT. As protein: CASSALPRTINTGELFF.

The V gene is TRBV28, the J gene TRBJ2-7, with 9 bases identical to TRBD1. The V segment lost 8 bases and the J segment 6 bases; nucleotides outside the gene matches: 8. The germline V gene has CDR1 MDHEN and CDR2 SYDVKM. The CDR3 runs 13 residues. The CDR3: CASRRDREGEQYF. The CDR3 nucleotides are TGTGCCAGCCGGCGGGACAGGGAGGGCGAGCAGTACTTC. The whole variable domain, filled in from reference TRBV28 and TRBJ2-7, reads DVKVTQSSRYLVKRTGEKVFLECVQDMDHENMFWYRQDPGLGLRLIYFSYDVKMKEKGDIPEGYSVSREKKERFSLILESASTNQTSMYLCASRRDREGEQYFGPGTRLTVT.

This chain connects TRBV29-1 to TRBJ2-7; the match to TRBD2 covers 9 bases. The V and J ends lost 3 bases and 2 bases, in that order; junction bases with no gene match: 2. Germline-derived CDR1 and CDR2 are SQVTM and ANQGSEA. This CDR3 has 13 amino acids. The DNA of the CDR3 is TGCAGCGTTGACGTAGCGGGAGCCTACGAGCAGTACTTC. Translated: CSVDVAGAYEQYF.

The V and J genes are TRBV10-3 and TRBJ1-3, with D uncertain. Trimming left V 10 bases short and J 0 bases short, with 13 bases between. Germline V gives CDR1 ENHRY, CDR2 SYGVKD. The CDR3 loop spans 14 amino acids. The CDR3 DNA is TGTGCCACCGGGGTGGCGGCCTCTGGAAACACCATATATTTT. Its protein is CATGVAASGNTIYF.

V and J are TRBV19 and TRBJ1-5; D not resolved. Germline loops: CDR1 LNHDA, CDR2 SQIVND (reference sequence). V shed 6 bases and J shed 11 bases, with 23 bases lying between them. CDR3 length equals 15 residues. The CDR3 loop reads CASSISDRPVRAQHF. DNA for the CDR3: TGTGCCAGTAGCATCTCGGACCGACCGGTCCGAGCCCAGCATTTT.

There are a few counts of this clone. This chain links TRBV19 with TRBJ1-5, with no clear D. This CDR3 has 13 residues. Germline V lookup: CDR1 LNHDA, CDR2 SQIVND (reference sequence). V was shortened by 5 bases and J by 2 bases, with 7 bases between the two germline ends. This CDR3 reads CASSQTGNQPQHF. The DNA of the CDR3 is TGTGCCAGTAGTCAGACGGGCAATCAGCCCCAGCATTTT.

The gene calls are TRBV27 and TRBJ2-5; D is perhaps TRBD1 (6 bases). CDR3 length equals 13 residues. Trimming shortened V by 6 bases and J by 7 bases, and 15 bases separated the two germline ends. CDR1 is MNHEY and CDR2 is SMNVEV in the germline V gene (reference sequence). The CDR3, as DNA: TGTGCCAGCAGGGGGGCGAGGGAAGGGACCCAGTACTTC. It specifies CASRGAREGTQYF.

The chain carries TRBV11-1 and TRBJ2-2; 9 nucleotides line up with TRBD2. The ends lost 5 bases at V and 1 base at J; junction bases unmatched: 5. The CDR3 is made up of 16 amino acids. The V gene's germline CDR1 is SGHAT and CDR2 FQDESV (reference sequence). The CDR3: CASSQIAGVNTGELFF. The CDR3 nucleotides read TGTGCCAGCAGCCAAATAGCGGGGGTGAACACCGGGGAGCTGTTTTTT.

CDR3 DNA sequence: TGCGCCAGCAGCGCCCGACTAGCGGGAGGTCTATCCGAGCAGTACTTC. Protein sequence: CASSARLAGGLSEQYF. V gene TRBV5-1 combines with J gene TRBJ2-7; 13 bases align to TRBD2. Germline values: CDR1 SGHRS, CDR2 YFSETQ. The CDR3 totals 16 residues. Trimming took 4 bases from V and 6 from J; bases not matched to a gene: 10.

J is TRBJ1-4 and V is TRBV5-1; 8 bases fit TRBD1. Germline-derived CDR1 and CDR2 are SGHRS and YFSETQ. V was clipped by 2 bases and J by 8 bases; unmatched bases: 17. The CDR3 sequence is 18 residues long. CDR3: CASSFGSQGANVLEKLFF. For the CDR3, the DNA is TGCGCCAGCAGCTTCGGTTCGCAGGGGGCAAACGTTCTCGAAAAACTGTTTTTT.

This clone is a singleton in its sample. The rearrangement links TRBV28 to TRBJ1-6; maybe TRBD1 (5 bases). The V gene lost 7 bases and the J gene lost 9 bases, with 19 bases spanning the gap. CDR3 length: 15 amino acids. Looked up from germline, CDR1 is MDHEN and CDR2 is SYDVKM. CDR3 sequence reads: CASTRKGLGGSPLHF. CDR3 in DNA: TGTGCCAGCACCCGGAAGGGACTGGGGGGTTCACCCCTCCACTTT.

The chain combines TRBV5-8 with TRBJ2-7, with 8 bases that match TRBD1. In germline, CDR1 is SGHTS, CDR2 YDEGEE. Unmatched junction bases numbered 12, after V lost 1 base and J lost 3 bases. CDR3 length: 17 residues. The CDR3, as DNA: TGTGCCAGCAGCTTGTATGTCCGGACAGGGAGCGGCTACGAGCAGTACTTC. This translates into CASSLYVRTGSGYEQYF.

This clone appeared a single time. The chain has TRBV2 and TRBJ2-1; D not certain. The CDR3 sequence is 13 residues long. Germline values: CDR1 SNHLY, CDR2 FYNNEI. V was shortened by 0 bases and J by 3 bases, with 3 bases between the two germline ends. The CDR3: CASSEAIYNEQFF. Here the CDR3 DNA reads TGTGCCAGCAGTGAAGCCATCTACAATGAGCAGTTCTTC. The full variable domain, completed using reference TRBV2 and TRBJ2-1, is EPEVTQTPSHQVTQMGQEVILRCVPISNHLYFYWYRQILGQKVEFLVSFYNNEISEKSEIFDDQFSVERPDGSNFTLKIRSTKLEDSAMYFCASSEAIYNEQFFGPGTRLTVL.

This chain joins TRBV10-3 and TRBJ1-1, with TRBD1 matching 7 bases. Germline V gene data show CDR1 as ENHRY and CDR2 as SYGVKD. The V gene end was trimmed by 9 bases and the J gene end by 0 bases; junction bases not matched to a gene: 4. This CDR3 region has 13 residues. The CDR3 here is CAMQGQMNTEAFF. In nucleotides, the CDR3 is TGTGCCATGCAGGGACAGATGAACACTGAAGCTTTCTTT.

The V call is TRBV19, the J call TRBJ1-1; no clear D. The V gene lost 6 bases and the J gene lost 2 bases, with 13 bases spanning the gap. In germline, CDR1 is LNHDA, CDR2 SQIVND (reference sequence). The CDR3 contains 14 residues. In DNA, the CDR3 is TGTGCCAGTAGCAAAATCGGCGGTAACACTGAAGCTTTCTTT. It translates to CASSKIGGNTEAFF.

V gene TRBV9 combines with J gene TRBJ2-7; 8 bases align to TRBD2. The V gene's germline CDR1 is SGDLS and CDR2 YYNGEE. V gave up 0 bases and J gave up 3 bases; unmatched junction bases: 11. The CDR3 sequence is 17 residues long. The CDR3 loop reads CASSVGGPGLAIYEQYF. DNA for the CDR3: TGTGCCAGCAGCGTAGGGGGCCCCGGACTAGCCATCTACGAGCAGTACTTC.